The 12 T cell receptor beta chains reported below all come from one sample, sequenced in a study of cytomegalovirus exposure and HLA in healthy donors. Amplification used 60 Vbeta primers and 13 Jbeta primers. The table came from immunoSEQ multiplex PCR; TCRdb's copy has only in-frame clones and leaves some out. The sample gives around 200,000 clones, about 80% of which show up once; 0.58% is in the top ten. Sequencing used PBMCs. The receptor set was obtained from a woman between 35 and 50 years old in good health and CMV-seronegative.

This clone was detected only a few times. The V gene is TRBV10-3, the J gene TRBJ1-1; D uncertain. The germline V gene encodes CDR1 ENHRY and CDR2 SYGVKD. Trimming left V 0 bases short and J 7 bases short, with 12 bases between. The CDR3 extends over 14 amino acids. CDR3 in amino acids: CAISESNGKGEAFF. For the CDR3, the DNA is TGTGCCATCAGTGAGTCGAACGGGAAGGGTGAAGCTTTCTTT.

The V gene is TRBV2, the J gene TRBJ1-2, with 9 positions matching TRBD1. Germline CDR1 and CDR2: SNHLY and FYNNEI. The CDR3 contains 14 residues. J lost 3 bases, V lost 6 bases, and 5 bases had no gene match. The CDR3 DNA reads TGTGCCAGCAGCGGGGACAGGGTTGACTATGGCTACACCTTC. Encoded protein: CASSGDRVDYGYTF.

This clone was seen more than once but under ten times. The V call is TRBV6-1, the J call TRBJ1-2; possible D gene TRBD1, 5 bases. Trimming pared 8 bases from V and 8 bases from J, leaving 21 bases between. The CDR3 consists of 14 residues. Germline-derived CDR1 and CDR2 are MNHNS and SASEGT. The CDR3 coding sequence is TGTGCCAGCCTCTCGGGGGGGGAGATTGGAGGCTACACCTTC. It yields the protein CASLSGGEIGGYTF.

This clone was counted once. CDR3 sequence reads: CASSGLPADTQYF. The CDR3, as DNA: TGTGCCAGCAGTGGACTACCCGCAGATACGCAGTATTTT. V usage is TRBV6-5 and J usage is TRBJ2-3; perhaps TRBD2 as D (6 bases). V lost 5 bases and J lost 4, with 10 bases in between. The V gene's germline CDR1 is MNHEY and CDR2 SVGAGI. The CDR3 runs to 13 residues.

This clone was picked up one time. J is TRBJ2-1 and V is TRBV28; a weak D match, TRBD1 (7 bases). V was pared by 7 bases and J by 1 base, with 11 bases between. CDR1 is MDHEN and CDR2 is SYDVKM in the germline V gene. This CDR3 has 14 residues. The CDR3 loop is CASTPGGSYNEQFF. In DNA form, the CDR3 reads TGTGCCAGCACCCCAGGGGGGTCCTACAATGAGCAGTTCTTC.

The rearrangement joins TRBV5-5 to TRBJ2-7; weak D call: TRBD1 (5 bases). CDR1 and CDR2 from the germline V gene are SGHKS and YYEKEE (reference sequence). The CDR3 extends over 14 amino acids. Trimming pared 2 bases from V and 3 bases from J, leaving 12 bases between. The CDR3 nucleotides read TGTGCCAGCAGCTTCCGGGCAGGGTACTACGAGCAGTACTTC. Its translation: CASSFRAGYYEQYF.

The genes are TRBV5-1 and TRBJ2-2, with D hard to call. Trimming stripped 2 bases from V and 2 bases from J, with 7 bases between. CDR1 SGHRS and CDR2 YFSETQ come from the germline V gene. The CDR3 runs to 14 residues. The chain's CDR3 is CASSFYRNTGELFF. The DNA for the CDR3 is TGCGCCAGCAGCTTTTACAGAAACACCGGGGAGCTGTTTTTT.

The V and J genes are TRBV10-3 and TRBJ2-1; 12 bases agree with TRBD2. The CDR3 totals 17 residues. The V gene's germline CDR1 is ENHRY and CDR2 SYGVKD. The junction had 16 bases not matched to a gene; V was cut back by 3 bases and J by 13 bases. The CDR3 coding sequence is TGTGCCATCAGTGAATGGGGCCCGACTAGCGGGGGAGGAGACCAGTTCTTC. Protein sequence: CAISEWGPTSGGGDQFF.

The V call is TRBV30, the J call TRBJ1-1; a weak D match, TRBD1 (5 bases). CDR1 is GTSNPN, CDR2 SVGIG, per germline (reference sequence). Deletions cut 3 bases from V and 4 bases from J, with 12 bases between. The CDR3 length is 13 residues. CDR3 bases: TGTGCCTGGAGGGGGGAGGAGGTCACTGAAGCTTTCTTT. The encoded protein is CAWRGEEVTEAFF.

The chain combines TRBV14 with TRBJ2-5, with a weak D call TRBD2 (6 bases). Germline loops: CDR1 SGHDN, CDR2 FVKESK. This CDR3 spans 15 amino acids. The V end was cut by 4 bases, the J end by 5 bases, with 17 bases between. CDR3 nucleotides: TGTGCCAGCAGCCGTCGACTAGTCACTAGCGAGACCCAGTACTTC. As protein: CASSRRLVTSETQYF.

The genes are TRBV5-1 and TRBJ2-7; 9 bases map to TRBD1. Germline loops: CDR1 SGHRS, CDR2 YFSETQ. Unmatched junction bases numbered 10, after V lost 4 bases and J lost 5 bases. The CDR3 loop spans 15 amino acids. The CDR3 loop is CASSPETGTGNEQYF. DNA of the CDR3: TGCGCCAGCAGCCCGGAAACCGGGACAGGGAACGAGCAGTACTTC.

The gene calls are TRBV30 and TRBJ1-2; TRBD1 aligns across 8 bases. After removal of 4 bases from V and 6 bases from J, the junction contained 4 bases not matched to a gene. CDR3 length equals 12 residues. In germline, CDR1 is GTSNPN, CDR2 SVGIG (reference sequence). The CDR3 is CAWTTGGDGYTF. DNA of the CDR3: TGTGCCTGGACAACAGGGGGAGATGGCTACACCTTC.